The subject of this entry is one T cell receptor (beta chain). Its antigen is unknown. Extracted RNA was reverse transcribed, and the resulting cDNA served as sequencing template. Assay: immunoSEQ multiplex PCR; the TCRdb copy retains only in-frame clones and omits some. The sample has 180,000 or so clones; over 45% are singletons. Germline-derived CDR1 and CDR2 are MNHEY and SMNVEV (reference sequence). V lost 5 bases to trimming and J lost 14 bases; unmatched junction nucleotides: 7. The CDR3 covers 13 residues. The data originate from a study of CD8+ T cells in alopecia areata. The treatment: oral pan-JAK inhibitor, 5-10 mg twice daily. Study observations and caveats: Tofacitinib significantly lowered scalp clonality and expanded CD8+ clones among the top 100. With one nonresponder, baseline CD8+ expansion's link to response remains uncertain. Resident alphabeta T-cell populations of normal skin are likewise subject to sequencing in scalp samples. Tofacitinib did not eliminate many expanded lesional clones from scalp or blood.

The sequence was collected from a human donor with alopecia areata. Sample: CD4+ T cells sorted from blood, taken at week 24, from a patient treated with tofacitinib. The V gene is TRBV27, the J gene TRBJ2-1, with TRBD2 matching over 12 bases. CDR3 amino acids: CASSEGLAGSKFF. The CDR3 DNA reads TGTGCCAGCAGTGAAGGACTAGCGGGGAGCAAGTTCTTC.